This TCR beta chain was obtained from a study of blood T cell repertoires in COVID-19. The length of the CDR3 is 14 residues. J gave up 2 bases and V 10 bases, and 8 bases lay outside the gene matches. Libraries were prepared by immunoSEQ multiplex PCR; TCRdb keeps only in-frame clonotypes and omits some of them. The table shows roughly 80,000 clones, with around 89% occurring only once. Sequenced material: peripheral blood. The V call is TRBV23-1, the J call TRBJ2-7, with 10 bases fitting TRBD2. TRBV23-1 counts as an open reading frame of uncertain function. The receptor was isolated from a human donor in a cohort sampled during active COVID-19. CDR3 amino acids: CATATSGFPYEQYF. The DNA for the CDR3 is TGCGCCACAGCGACTAGCGGGTTTCCCTACGAGCAGTACTTC.